Shown below are 24 T cell receptor beta chains from a single sample sequenced in a study of cytomegalovirus exposure and HLA in healthy donors. Use of 60 Vbeta and 13 Jbeta primers characterized the PCR. Clones were read by immunoSEQ multiplex PCR, and TCRdb kept only the in-frame ones, dropping some. The sample includes some 150,000 clones, roughly three quarters of them seen just once. Sequencing used PBMCs. Receptors originate from a man younger than 35 in good health and CMV-seropositive.

V usage is TRBV7-7 and J usage is TRBJ2-5; the match to TRBD1 covers 10 bases. The germline V gene has CDR1 SSHAT and CDR2 FNYEAQ (reference sequence). The length of the CDR3 is 14 residues. The J segment lost 5 bases and the V segment lost 5 bases, leaving 5 bases of the junction unmatched. CDR3: CASSRQGARETQYF. Written as DNA, the CDR3 is TGTGCCAGCAGCAGACAGGGGGCACGGGAGACCCAGTACTTC.

About this clone itself: Other DNA sequences from this sample encode an identical CDR3 as well. The rearrangement uses TRBV9 and TRBJ2-1; 7 bases fit TRBD2. Germline-derived CDR1 and CDR2 are SGDLS and YYNGEE. The CDR3 runs to 15 residues. After removal of 0 bases from V and 0 bases from J, the junction contained 0 bases not matched to a gene. CDR3 residues: CASSVGGGSYNEQFF. CDR3 coding DNA: TGTGCCAGCAGCGTAGGCGGGGGCTCCTACAATGAGCAGTTCTTC. Drawing the rest from reference TRBV9 and TRBJ2-1, the complete variable domain is DSGVTQTPKHLITATGQRVTLRCSPRSGDLSVYWYQQSLDQGLQFLIQYYNGEERAKGNILERFSAQQFPDLHSELNLSSLELGDSALYFCASSVGGGSYNEQFFGPGTRLTVL.

The chain recombines TRBV29-1 with TRBJ2-2; 10 bases line up with TRBD2. V dropped 4 bases and J dropped 4; count of bases not matched to a gene: 3. Germline assignment: CDR1 SQVTM and CDR2 ANQGSEA. CDR3 length: 14 amino acids. In nucleotides, the CDR3 is TGCAGCGTTGTGGCTAGCGGGAGCACCGGGGAGCTGTTTTTT. This gives the protein CSVVASGSTGELFF.

The gene calls are TRBV7-9 and TRBJ1-2; D remains unclear. Germline lookup yields CDR1 SEHNR and CDR2 FQNEAQ (reference sequence). This CDR3 contains 15 residues. V lost 5 bases, J lost 4 bases, and 17 bases lay in between. CDR3 sequence: CASSPDHRTSYGYTF. The CDR3 DNA reads as TGTGCCAGCAGCCCGGACCATCGTACTAGCTATGGCTACACCTTC.

CDR3 sequence reads: CASSLGLAGGETQYF. CDR3 sequence (DNA): TGTGCCAGCAGCTTAGGCCTAGCGGGGGGGGAGACCCAGTACTTC. J is TRBJ2-5 and V is TRBV13, with 12 bases matching TRBD2. CDR1 and CDR2 (germline): PRHDT, FYEKMQ (reference sequence). V shed 0 bases, J shed 5 bases, and the junction held 1 base outside the gene matches. CDR3 length: 15 amino acids.

The chain carries TRBV5-6 and TRBJ1-4; TRBD1 aligns across 10 bases. V lost 3 bases and J lost 6; bases outside the gene matches: 5. The CDR3 runs to 15 residues. Germline values: CDR1 SGHDT, CDR2 YYEEEE. CDR3 DNA: TGTGCCAGCAGCTACTCGGGACAGGGGCATGAAAAACTGTTTTTT. Translation: CASSYSGQGHEKLFF.

The chain has TRBV27 and TRBJ2-5; D perhaps matches TRBD1 (5 bases). The DNA matches TRBJ2-7 better at its end, which makes the J call doubtful. CDR3 length: 12 residues. Looked up from germline, CDR1 is MNHEY and CDR2 is SMNVEV (reference sequence). The CDR3 sequence is CASRTDSYEQYF. CDR3 nucleotide sequence: TGTGCCAGCAGAACCGACAGCTACGAGCAGTACTTC.

This sequence joins TRBV30 and TRBJ2-1; 7 bases agree with TRBD2. Germline values: CDR1 GTSNPN, CDR2 SVGIG (reference sequence). There are 13 residues in the CDR3. V gave up 1 base and J gave up 8 bases; unmatched junction bases: 5. As DNA, the CDR3 is TGTGCCTGGAGTGGGGACTATCGGGATGAGCAGTTCTTC. This codes for CAWSGDYRDEQFF.

The chain employs TRBV6-1 and TRBJ2-7, with TRBD2 matching 8 bases. Germline values: CDR1 MNHNS, CDR2 SASEGT. The CDR3 is 14 residues long. Losses at the gene ends were 3 bases for V and 4 bases for J; bases not matched to a gene: 5. CDR3 nucleotides: TGTGCCAGCAGTGATAGCGGGGAGACTTACGAGCAGTACTTC. Protein sequence: CASSDSGETYEQYF.

The chain combines TRBV11-2 with TRBJ1-1; D is uncertain. This CDR3 region has 15 residues. Germline loops: CDR1 SGHAT, CDR2 FQNNGV. Trimming pared 4 bases from V and 12 bases from J, leaving 24 bases between. CDR3 coding DNA: TGTGCCAGCAGCTCCGCAGTGCGAGACCGGAGCCGTACTTTCTTT. Translating gives CASSSAVRDRSRTFF.

The chain links TRBV15 to TRBJ1-3; possibly TRBD1 for D (5 bases). Trimming removed 1 base from V and 0 bases from J, with 16 bases in between. This CDR3 is 18 amino acids long. CDR1 and CDR2 (germline): LNHNV, YYDKDF (reference sequence). This chain's CDR3 is CATSRGGTGGVSGNTIYF. CDR3 bases: TGTGCCACCAGCAGAGGAGGAACTGGAGGGGTCTCTGGAAACACCATATATTTT.

The gene calls are TRBV7-2 and TRBJ2-3; 7 positions agree with TRBD1. There are 14 residues in the CDR3. V was pared by 6 bases and J by 1 base, with 4 bases of the junction left unmatched. Germline loops: CDR1 SGHTA, CDR2 FQGNSA. The CDR3 DNA reads as TGTGCCAGCAGTCGACAGGGTGGCACAGATACGCAGTATTTT. It encodes CASSRQGGTDTQYF.

The chain joins TRBV11-2 to TRBJ2-3, with D maybe TRBD1 (6 bases). CDR1 is SGHAT, CDR2 FQNNGV, per germline. Trimming pared 2 bases from V and 4 bases from J, leaving 10 bases between. This CDR3 is 14 amino acids long. CDR3 loop: CASSLQGKADTQYF. The CDR3 DNA reads TGTGCCAGCAGCTTACAGGGGAAGGCAGATACGCAGTATTTT.

The chain uses TRBV29-1 and TRBJ2-7, with D perhaps TRBD1 (5 bases). V was trimmed by 0 bases and J by 2 bases, leaving 8 bases between them. CDR3 length equals 13 residues. Germline V gene data show CDR1 as SQVTM and CDR2 as ANQGSEA. In DNA, the CDR3 is TGCAGCGTTGAAGACGGACATCCCTACGAGCAGTACTTC. Translating gives CSVEDGHPYEQYF.

The chain is built from TRBV7-2 and TRBJ2-5; 12 bases map to TRBD2. Germline V CDR1 and CDR2: SGHTA, FQGNSA. This CDR3 spans 18 amino acids. Trimming took 1 base from V and 2 from J; bases not matched to a gene: 8. In DNA, the CDR3 is TGTGCCAGCAGCTTAGGCCGACTAGCGGGAGTGTTACAAGAGACCCAGTACTTC. Protein sequence: CASSLGRLAGVLQETQYF.

This clone was recorded a few times. The chain has TRBV5-1 and TRBJ1-5; tentatively, D is TRBD1 (6 bases). Germline V gives CDR1 SGHRS, CDR2 YFSETQ. The CDR3 runs to 13 residues. Between the trimmed V and J ends, which lost 4 bases and 7 bases, there was a span of 12 bases. The CDR3 protein is CASSPDRNQPQHF. The CDR3 coding sequence is TGCGCCAGCAGCCCGGACAGAAACCAGCCCCAGCATTTT.

The chain uses TRBV28 and TRBJ2-7, with a possible D match to TRBD2 (5 bases). V lost 2 bases to trimming and J lost 6 bases, with 11 bases between them. This CDR3 comprises 13 residues. Per germline, CDR1 MDHEN and CDR2 SYDVKM. The CDR3 loop is CASSLGLGLEQYF. The CDR3 nucleotides are TGTGCCAGCAGTTTAGGACTGGGCCTCGAGCAGTACTTC.

The chain links TRBV5-4 to TRBJ2-5; 8 nucleotides match TRBD2. The J segment lost 6 bases and the V segment lost 4 bases, leaving 8 bases of the junction unmatched. Germline V gene data show CDR1 as SGHNT and CDR2 as YYREEE (reference sequence). This CDR3 is 14 amino acids long. In DNA, the CDR3 is TGTGCCAGCAGCCCCCCGAGCGGGAGACAGACCCAGTACTTC. Protein product: CASSPPSGRQTQYF.

This clone was seen just once. V usage is TRBV19 and J usage is TRBJ1-5; D gene unclear. CDR3 length: 15 amino acids. Germline V gene lookup returns CDR1 LNHDA and CDR2 SQIVND (reference sequence). Trimming left V 6 bases short and J 0 bases short, with 12 bases between. Here the CDR3 DNA reads TGTGCCAGTAGAACCGGGTTGAATAGCAATCAGCCCCAGCATTTT. Translating it yields CASRTGLNSNQPQHF. Looking up the rest from reference TRBV19 and TRBJ1-5 gives the full variable domain: DGGITQSPKYLFRKEGQNVTLSCEQNLNHDAMYWYRQDPGQGLRLIYYSQIVNDFQKGDIAEGYSVSREKKESFPLTVTSAQKNPTAFYLCASRTGLNSNQPQHFGDGTRLSIL.

The CDR3 DNA follows: TGTGCCAGCAGCCTAACCTACAATGAGCAGTTCTTC. Translation gives CASSLTYNEQFF. This sequence joins TRBV11-3 and TRBJ2-1; no clear D. Between the trimmed V and J ends, which lost 5 bases and 2 bases, there was a span of 4 bases. This CDR3 is 12 amino acids long. Germline CDR1 SGHNT, CDR2 YENEEA.

V and J are TRBV21-1 and TRBJ1-2; whether TRBD1, the table's D call, matches the DNA was not checked. TRBV21-1 is designated a pseudogene. The CDR3 has 18 residues. This chain's CDR3 is CASSNQTGTGSNRYGYTF. CDR3 coding DNA: TGTGCCAGCAGCAACCAAACCGGGACAGGGAGTAATCGCTATGGCTACACCTTC.

The chain couples TRBV7-9 to TRBJ1-3; D call uncertain. Germline V lookup: CDR1 SEHNR, CDR2 FQNEAQ (reference sequence). With 1 base removed from V and 10 bases from J, the gap between germline ends came to 14 bases. The CDR3 totals 14 residues. CDR3 loop: CASSLGREIPTIYF. DNA for the CDR3: TGTGCCAGCAGCTTAGGGCGGGAGATACCTACCATATATTTT.

V usage is TRBV7-6 and J usage is TRBJ2-3, with 13 bases identical to TRBD2. Germline assignment: CDR1 SGHVS and CDR2 FNYEAQ. Unmatched junction bases numbered 4, after V lost 4 bases and J lost 3 bases. CDR3 length: 16 amino acids. CDR3 nucleotide sequence: TGTGCCAGCAGCTCGGGACTAGCGGGGAGGACAGATACGCAGTATTTT. It translates to CASSSGLAGRTDTQYF. The complete variable domain, with remaining parts taken from reference TRBV7-6 and TRBJ2-3, reads GAGVSQSPRYKVTKRGQDVALRCDPISGHVSLYWYRQALGQGPEFLTYFNYEAQQDKSGLPNDRFSAERPEGSISTLTIQRTEQRDSAMYRCASSSGLAGRTDTQYFGPGTRLTVL.

About this clone itself: An end of the junction differs from the germline gene, which may be a read error. This chain links TRBV27 with TRBJ1-6, with 9 bases lining up with TRBD1. The CDR3 is 15 residues long. Germline V lookup: CDR1 MNHEY, CDR2 SMNVEV (reference sequence). CDR3 bases: TGTACCAGCAGTCCGGCCGACAGGGGGTATTCACCCCTCCACTTT. Its translation: CTSSPADRGYSPLHF.